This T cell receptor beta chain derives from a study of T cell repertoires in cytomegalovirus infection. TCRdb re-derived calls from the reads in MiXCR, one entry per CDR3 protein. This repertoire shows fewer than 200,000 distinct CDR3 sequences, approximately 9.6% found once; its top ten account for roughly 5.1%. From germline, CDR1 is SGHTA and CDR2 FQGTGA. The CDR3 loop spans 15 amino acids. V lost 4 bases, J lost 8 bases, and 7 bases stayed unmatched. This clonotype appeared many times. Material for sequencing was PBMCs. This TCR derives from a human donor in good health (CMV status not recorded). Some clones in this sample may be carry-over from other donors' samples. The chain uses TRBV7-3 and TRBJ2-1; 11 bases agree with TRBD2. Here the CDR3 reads CASSYLAGGIDEQFF. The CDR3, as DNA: TGTGCCAGCAGCTACTTAGCGGGAGGGATTGATGAGCAGTTCTTC.